Shown below are 30 T cell receptor beta chains from a single sample sequenced in a study of neurological immune-mediated disorders. Each CDR3 protein gets one entry after TCRdb re-called the 5' RACE reads with MiXCR. The data show 25,000 to 30,000 distinct CDR3 sequences, about 16% seen once. Time point defined: technical triplicate 3. Source material: CD4+ T cells from blood. Source of these receptors: a female donor with HTLV-1-associated myelopathy (HAM/TSP).

The chain joins TRBV2 to TRBJ1-5, with a weak D call TRBD1 (5 bases). Germline CDR1 and CDR2: SNHLY and FYNNEI. CDR3 size: 14 residues. The V gene lost 3 bases and the J gene lost 10 bases, with 16 bases spanning the gap. The CDR3 spells CASSESRVGQPQHF. The CDR3, as DNA: TGTGCCAGCAGTGAGTCCAGGGTAGGGCAACCCCAGCATTTT.

Ten or more counts support this clonotype. The gene calls are TRBV9 and TRBJ1-4; TRBD1 matches 7 bases. The V segment lost 3 bases and the J segment 7 bases; nucleotides outside the gene matches: 12. The CDR3 covers 16 residues. CDR1 is SGDLS, CDR2 YYNGEE, per germline. CDR3 protein: CASSAVGQGGGEKLFF. CDR3 coding DNA: TGTGCCAGCAGCGCGGTCGGTCAAGGGGGCGGTGAAAAACTGTTTTTT.

This clonotype has a count of ten or more. The CDR3 here is CSAQEARLRTDTQYF. The CDR3 coding sequence is TGCAGTGCGCAAGAAGCCCGGCTACGCACAGATACGCAGTATTTT. The chain is built from TRBV20-1 and TRBJ2-3; D uncertain. The CDR3 is made up of 15 amino acids. With 6 bases removed from V and 1 base from J, the gap between germline ends came to 17 bases. Germline loops: CDR1 DFQATT, CDR2 SNEGSKA (reference sequence).

The chain employs TRBV9 and TRBJ2-3, with 8 bases matching TRBD1. V gave up 3 bases and J gave up 13 bases; unmatched junction bases: 10. The CDR3 contains 13 residues. The germline CDR1 and CDR2 sequences are SGDLS and YYNGEE. CDR3 nucleotides: TGTGCCAGCAGCGGGACAGGGCCTGATACTAAGTATTTT. Translated, it gives CASSGTGPDTKYF.

This clonotype was counted ten times or more. The rearrangement uses TRBV7-2 and TRBJ2-7; TRBD1 aligns across 9 bases. The CDR3 is 14 residues long. Germline loops: CDR1 SGHTA, CDR2 FQGNSA. V lost 5 bases to trimming and J lost 5 bases; unmatched junction nucleotides: 7. The CDR3 DNA reads as TGTGCCAGCAGCCCGGGACAGGGTAGGCACGAGCAGTACTTC. Translation: CASSPGQGRHEQYF.

This clonotype was seen at least ten times. V usage is TRBV5-5 and J usage is TRBJ1-2, with D tentatively TRBD1 (6 bases). In germline, CDR1 is SGHKS, CDR2 YYEKEE (reference sequence). With 0 bases removed from V and 6 bases from J, the gap between germline ends came to 6 bases. The CDR3 covers 12 residues. CDR3 in DNA: TGTGCCAGCAGCTTGGACAGGGATGGCTACACCTTC. It specifies CASSLDRDGYTF.

This clonotype showed up many times. The chain uses TRBV15 and TRBJ2-5; TRBD2 matches at 12 bases. The CDR3 loop spans 15 amino acids. Germline V CDR1 and CDR2: LNHNV, YYDKDF (reference sequence). V lost 0 bases and J lost 7; bases outside the gene matches: 3. The CDR3 here is CATSRERLAGATQYF. The CDR3 nucleotides are TGTGCCACCAGCAGAGAGCGACTAGCGGGGGCGACCCAGTACTTC.

J is TRBJ1-4 and V is TRBV6-1; D remains ambiguous. The CDR3 is 13 residues long. Germline CDR1 MNHNS, CDR2 SASEGT. V was clipped by 2 bases and J by 5 bases, with 6 bases between them. The CDR3 DNA reads as TGTGCCAGCAGTGAAAGCCCAAATGAAAAACTGTTTTTT. This sequence encodes CASSESPNEKLFF.

This clonotype occurred many times. The V call is TRBV9, the J call TRBJ2-2; D is perhaps TRBD1 (6 bases). The germline gives CDR1 SGDLS, CDR2 YYNGEE. The V end was cut by 3 bases, the J end by 3 bases, with 12 bases between. The CDR3 is 15 amino acids. In nucleotides, the CDR3 is TGTGCCAGCAGCGCCCATGGGGGCGACACCGGGGAGCTGTTTTTT. This sequence encodes CASSAHGGDTGELFF.

This clonotype was observed many times. V is TRBV14 and J is TRBJ2-1; D remains unclear. Germline V gene data show CDR1 as SGHDN and CDR2 as FVKESK. The CDR3 spans 14 residues. V lost 4 bases and J 3 bases, leaving 10 bases between the germline ends. The CDR3 nucleotides are TGTGCCAGCAGCCCCGTTCTAGACTACAATGAGCAGTTCTTC. Residues: CASSPVLDYNEQFF.

This clonotype has ten or more counts. This sequence joins TRBV19 and TRBJ2-6, with 11 bases aligning to TRBD2. V gave up 2 bases and J gave up 0 bases; unmatched junction bases: 3. Germline V gene lookup returns CDR1 LNHDA and CDR2 SQIVND (reference sequence). This CDR3 has 18 residues. The CDR3 DNA sequence: TGTGCCAGTAGTATACGGACTAGCGGGTACTCTGGGGCCAACGTCCTGACTTTC. This sequence encodes CASSIRTSGYSGANVLTF. The full variable domain, with the rest looked up from reference TRBV19 and TRBJ2-6, is DGGITQSPKYLFRKEGQNVTLSCEQNLNHDAMYWYRQDPGQGLRLIYYSQIVNDFQKGDIAEGYSVSREKKESFPLTVTSAQKNPTAFYLCASSIRTSGYSGANVLTFGAGSRLTVL.

Ten or more counts support this clonotype. CDR3 residues: CASSPTRGTIEAFF. The CDR3 coding sequence is TGTGCCAGCTCACCTACGCGGGGGACAATTGAAGCTTTCTTT. The chain uses TRBV18 and TRBJ1-1; tentatively, D is TRBD1 (6 bases). Germline lookup yields CDR1 KGHSH and CDR2 LQKENI. CDR3 size: 14 residues. V was cut by 3 bases and J by 7 bases, with 15 bases left in between.

This clonotype was observed many times. The chain joins TRBV25-1 to TRBJ1-1; D is uncertain. There are 16 residues in the CDR3. Looked up from germline, CDR1 is MGHDK and CDR2 is SYGVNS. V lost 4 bases and J 1 base, leaving 16 bases between the germline ends. CDR3 DNA: TGTGCCAGCAGTGCTATAGACATTTCCACGAACACTGAAGCTTTCTTT. Its translation is CASSAIDISTNTEAFF.

The gene calls are TRBV20-1 and TRBJ1-2, with 8 bases that match TRBD1. CDR3 size: 13 residues. V lost 3 bases and J lost 3; bases outside the gene matches: 3. Germline lookup yields CDR1 DFQATT and CDR2 SNEGSKA (reference sequence). In nucleotides, the CDR3 is TGCAGTGCTAGGCCGACAGGGGACTATGGCTACACCTTC. This encodes CSARPTGDYGYTF.

This clonotype occurred many times. The rearrangement joins TRBV5-4 to TRBJ2-3, with TRBD1 identical over 7 bases. Germline lookup yields CDR1 SGHNT and CDR2 YYREEE (reference sequence). The CDR3 is made up of 12 amino acids. Losses at the gene ends were 3 bases for V and 5 bases for J; bases not matched to a gene: 0. CDR3 loop: CASSWTGDTQYF. CDR3 DNA sequence: TGTGCCAGCAGCTGGACAGGAGATACGCAGTATTTT. Variable domain in full (rest from reference TRBV5-4 and TRBJ2-3): ETGVTQSPTHLIKTRGQQVTLRCSSQSGHNTVSWYQQALGQGPQFIFQYYREEENGRGNFPPRFSGLQFPNYSSELNVNALELDDSALYLCASSWTGDTQYFGPGTRLTVL.

The V call is TRBV29-1, the J call TRBJ2-3; 12 bases are a match to TRBD2. This CDR3 region has 14 residues. V trimming: 7 bases; J trimming: 5 bases; junction bases outside the gene matches: 7. CDR1 and CDR2 from the germline V gene are SQVTM and ANQGSEA. The CDR3 nucleotides read TGCAGCGCCACCGGGACTAGCGGGTTAGATACGCAGTATTTT. Translating gives CSATGTSGLDTQYF.

This clonotype is medium-sized. The V and J genes are TRBV29-1 and TRBJ1-1, with 10 positions matching TRBD1. V shed 6 bases, J shed 7 bases, and the junction held 5 bases outside the gene matches. The length of the CDR3 is 12 residues. Germline-derived CDR1 and CDR2 are SQVTM and ANQGSEA. The CDR3 region has the DNA TGCAGCGTGGGGGGACAGGGGAATGAAGCTTTCTTT. Protein product: CSVGGQGNEAFF.

In its sample, this clonotype was seen many times. The rearrangement joins TRBV20-1 to TRBJ1-2, with unresolved D. The V gene lost 1 base and the J gene lost 2 bases, with 8 bases spanning the gap. Germline values: CDR1 DFQATT, CDR2 SNEGSKA (reference sequence). The CDR3 runs 13 residues. DNA for the CDR3: TGCAGTGCTAGAGTTCCAGAGAACTATGGCTACACCTTC. Its protein is CSARVPENYGYTF.

This clonotype was detected ten times or more. CDR3 loop: CASSLPSSQETQYF. The CDR3 coding sequence is TGTGCCAGCAGTTTGCCTAGCAGCCAAGAGACCCAGTACTTC. The J gene is TRBJ2-5, the V gene TRBV12-3 or TRBV12-4; D is perhaps TRBD2 (5 bases). The V end was cut by 3 bases, the J end by 1 base, with 9 bases between. The CDR3 runs to 14 residues.

This clonotype was recorded many times. The genes are TRBV20-1 and TRBJ2-3; D is undetermined. Deletions cut 0 bases from V and 1 base from J, with 5 bases between. The germline gives CDR1 DFQATT, CDR2 SNEGSKA (reference sequence). The CDR3 extends over 13 amino acids. For the CDR3, the DNA is TGCAGTGCTAGAGATGCAGGCACAGATACGCAGTATTTT. Translation: CSARDAGTDTQYF.

Ten or more counts support this clonotype. The chain employs TRBV9 and TRBJ2-5; D gene ambiguous. From germline, CDR1 is SGDLS and CDR2 YYNGEE. This CDR3 is built from 12 residues. Trimming pared 4 bases from V and 4 bases from J, leaving 8 bases between. The CDR3 region has the DNA TGTGCCAGCAGCAGGGTCGGAGAGACCCAGTACTTC. Protein product: CASSRVGETQYF. Using reference TRBV9 and TRBJ2-5 for the parts outside the CDR3, the full variable domain is DSGVTQTPKHLITATGQRVTLRCSPRSGDLSVYWYQQSLDQGLQFLIQYYNGEERAKGNILERFSAQQFPDLHSELNLSSLELGDSALYFCASSRVGETQYFGPGTRLLVL.

This clonotype was counted many times. The chain joins TRBV6-2 or TRBV6-3 to TRBJ2-3; tentative D call: TRBD2 (7 bases). CDR1 MNHEY and CDR2 SVGEGT come from the germline V gene. The CDR3 length is 15 residues. V was trimmed by 7 bases and J by 2 bases, leaving 16 bases between them. This CDR3 reads CASTNRGAPTDTQYF. CDR3 DNA sequence: TGTGCCAGCACCAACCGGGGGGCCCCCACAGATACGCAGTATTTT.

With respect to this clonotype: A single base separates this from a much larger clone, so it may be a read error. The chain couples TRBV7-8 to TRBJ2-2; 10 bases match TRBD1. Germline CDR1 SGHVS, CDR2 FQNEAQ. This CDR3 has 16 residues. CDR3 DNA: TGTGTCAGCACCACATTGGGGACAGGGGATCCCGGGGAGCTGTTTTTT. Translated, it gives CVSTTLGTGDPGELFF.

This clonotype was counted at least ten times. The rearrangement links TRBV5-1 to TRBJ2-6; D perhaps matches TRBD2 (5 bases). Germline CDR1 reads SGHRS; CDR2 reads YFSETQ. V gave up 5 bases and J gave up 1 base, with 19 bases separating them. The CDR3 length is 18 residues. The CDR3 nucleotides are TGCGCCAGCAGTTCTCCGCCGACCCCGGGGTCTGGGGCCAACGTCCTGACTTTC. Encoded protein: CASSSPPTPGSGANVLTF.

This clonotype showed up many times. V and J are TRBV4-3 and TRBJ1-4, with D tentatively TRBD1 (5 bases). This CDR3 comprises 15 residues. Germline lookup yields CDR1 LGHNA and CDR2 YSLEER. Trimming left V 0 bases short and J 8 bases short, with 13 bases between. The CDR3 spells CASSQDIAGLEKLFF. CDR3 nucleotide sequence: TGCGCCAGCAGCCAAGATATCGCAGGGTTGGAAAAACTGTTTTTT.

Points on this clonotype: Because the CDR3 is missing its conserved closing phenylalanine or tryptophan, this is likely a read error. Here the CDR3 DNA reads TGTGCCAGCTCACCCGGGGGGGACTATGGCTACACCATC. It specifies CASSPGGDYGYTI. The chain carries TRBV18 and TRBJ1-2; tentatively, D is TRBD1 (5 bases). V was clipped by 3 bases and J by 3 bases, with 8 bases between them. The CDR3 extends over 13 amino acids. Germline V gene sequence: CDR1 KGHSH, CDR2 LQKENI.

This clonotype was detected ten times or more. Here the CDR3 reads CSALNRGPERTGELFF. The CDR3 DNA sequence: TGCAGTGCTTTAAACAGGGGGCCGGAGAGGACCGGGGAGCTGTTTTTT. The chain employs TRBV20-1 and TRBJ2-2; 9 positions match TRBD1. The CDR3 contains 16 residues. V shed 5 bases, J shed 5 bases, and the junction held 12 bases outside the gene matches. Germline V gene sequence: CDR1 DFQATT, CDR2 SNEGSKA (reference sequence).

This clonotype has a count of ten or more. This chain uses TRBV12-3 or TRBV12-4 with TRBJ2-1; D may correspond to TRBD1 or TRBD2 (5 bases each). The ends were cut back, 5 bases at V and 2 bases at J, with 10 bases in the middle. This CDR3 comprises 14 residues. This CDR3 reads CASSRDHPYNEQFF. The CDR3 nucleotides read TGTGCCAGCAGTCGGGACCACCCCTACAATGAGCAGTTCTTC.

As concerns this clonotype: At one boundary the junction diverges from the germline segment, which might be a read error. The CDR3 reads CSVRLGIGVNEKFF. CDR3 bases: TGCAGCGTGCGACTAGGGATAGGGGTTAATGAGAAGTTCTTC. The chain is built from TRBV29-1 and TRBJ2-1; tentatively, D is TRBD2 (6 bases). CDR3 length: 14 amino acids. In germline, CDR1 is SQVTM, CDR2 ANQGSEA.

This clonotype has at least ten counts. The chain joins TRBV6-1 to TRBJ2-7; D uncertain. The CDR3 loop spans 15 amino acids. Germline V gives CDR1 MNHNS, CDR2 SASEGT. With 5 bases removed from V and 4 bases from J, the gap between germline ends came to 18 bases. The CDR3 nucleotides read TGTGCCAGCAGTCCTGATACCGGAGTGGTTTACGAGCAGTACTTC. This codes for CASSPDTGVVYEQYF.